This T cell receptor (beta chain) is from a study of monozygotic twins with inflammatory bowel disease. Findings and caveats of the study: Separate T cell subtypes could not be resolved from one another.

As regards this clonotype: The antigen remains unidentified.

Phlebotomy per donor yielded a single 2.5 ml blood sample. During cDNA synthesis, UMIs that each contained a 6-nucleotide sample barcode were added by means of template switching. From the 5' RACE reads, TCRdb lists one entry per CDR3 protein and no DNA. Its table lists over 150,000 distinct CDR3 sequences. Germline CDR1 and CDR2: LNHDA and SQIVND (reference sequence). The CDR3 runs to 16 residues. Sequenced sample: blood. V usage is TRBV19 and J usage is TRBJ1-5. This TCR came from a human donor with ulcerative colitis or Crohn's disease, or a healthy co-twin of an affected twin (not recorded which). The CDR3 region is CASSIHLNQGNQPQHF. Using reference TRBV19 and TRBJ1-5 for the parts outside the CDR3, the full variable domain is DGGITQSPKYLFRKEGQNVTLSCEQNLNHDAMYWYRQDPGQGLRLIYYSQIVNDFQKGDIAEGYSVSREKKESFPLTVTSAQKNPTAFYLCASSIHLNQGNQPQHFGDGTRLSIL.